This record covers a single T cell receptor beta chain. Sequencing was performed with immunoSEQ multiplex PCR; in TCRdb, only in-frame clones are kept and a portion is missing. The data contain 50,000 or so clones, roughly nine tenths of them singletons. This entry is derived from a study of technical replicates of blood from four donors. The ends lost 4 bases at V and 3 bases at J; junction bases unmatched: 11. CDR3 length: 17 residues. Germline V gene sequence: CDR1 LGHNT, CDR2 FRNRAP. The source material was PBMCs. The sequence was obtained from a human donor in good health. Some clones in this sample may be carry-over from other donors' samples. This chain joins TRBV12-5 and TRBJ2-3; 9 bases are a match to TRBD1. The CDR3 DNA reads TGTGCTAGTGGTTCCCCCCGGGACAGGGAAGGGACAGATACGCAGTATTTT. It yields the protein CASGSPRDREGTDTQYF.